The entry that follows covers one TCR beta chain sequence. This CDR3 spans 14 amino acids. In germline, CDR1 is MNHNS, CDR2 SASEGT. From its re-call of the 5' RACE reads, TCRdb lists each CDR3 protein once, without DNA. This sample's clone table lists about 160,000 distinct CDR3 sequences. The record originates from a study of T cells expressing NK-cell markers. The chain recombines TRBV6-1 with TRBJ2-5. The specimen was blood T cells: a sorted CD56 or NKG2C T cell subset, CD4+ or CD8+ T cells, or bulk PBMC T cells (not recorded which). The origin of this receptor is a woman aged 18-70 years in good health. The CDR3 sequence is CASARGSNQETQYF.